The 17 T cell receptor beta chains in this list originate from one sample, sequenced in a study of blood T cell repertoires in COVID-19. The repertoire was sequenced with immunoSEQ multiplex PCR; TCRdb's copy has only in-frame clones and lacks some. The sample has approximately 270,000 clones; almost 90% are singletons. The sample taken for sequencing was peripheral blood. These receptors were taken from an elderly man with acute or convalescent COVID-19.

CDR3 amino acids: CASSPGQNYEQYF. DNA of the CDR3: TGTGCCAGCAGCCCAGGACAGAACTACGAGCAGTACTTC. The rearrangement links TRBV11-3 to TRBJ2-7; maybe TRBD1 (6 bases). V gave up 5 bases and J gave up 3 bases, with 11 bases separating them. Germline lookup yields CDR1 SGHNT and CDR2 YENEEA. This CDR3 is built from 13 residues. Combining the CDR3 with reference TRBV11-3 and TRBJ2-7 gives the whole variable domain EAGVVQSPRYKIIEKKQPVAFWCNPISGHNTLYWYLQNLGQGPELLIRYENEEAVDDSQLPKDRFSAERLKGVDSTLKIQPAELGDSAVYLCASSPGQNYEQYFGPGTRLTVT.

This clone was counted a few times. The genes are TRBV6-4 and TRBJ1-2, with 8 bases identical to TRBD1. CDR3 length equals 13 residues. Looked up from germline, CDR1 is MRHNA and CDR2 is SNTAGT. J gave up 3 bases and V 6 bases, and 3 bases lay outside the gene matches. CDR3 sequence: CASSPDRDYGYTF. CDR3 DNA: TGTGCCAGCAGCCCGGACAGGGACTATGGCTACACCTTC.

The CDR3 loop is CASSYLEQFF. The CDR3 DNA follows: TGTGCCAGCAGTTATCTTGAGCAGTTCTTC. The rearrangement links TRBV6-9 to TRBJ2-1, with D unclear. This CDR3 comprises 10 residues. With 2 bases removed from V and 9 bases from J, the gap between germline ends came to 2 bases. CDR1 and CDR2 (germline): MNHGY, SVAAGI.

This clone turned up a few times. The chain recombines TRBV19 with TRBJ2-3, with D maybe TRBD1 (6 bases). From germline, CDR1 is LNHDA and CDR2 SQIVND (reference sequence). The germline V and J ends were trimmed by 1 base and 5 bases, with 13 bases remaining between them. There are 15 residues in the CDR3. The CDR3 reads CASSIGLGAGDTQYF. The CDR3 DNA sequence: TGTGCCAGTAGTATAGGGTTGGGGGCCGGAGATACGCAGTATTTT.

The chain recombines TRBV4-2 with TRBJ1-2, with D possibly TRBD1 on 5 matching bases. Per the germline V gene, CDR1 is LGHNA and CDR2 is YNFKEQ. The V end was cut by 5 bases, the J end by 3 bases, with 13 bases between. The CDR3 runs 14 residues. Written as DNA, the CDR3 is TGTGCCAGCAGCGGGTCAGGGTTAGACTATGGCTACACCTTC. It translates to CASSGSGLDYGYTF.

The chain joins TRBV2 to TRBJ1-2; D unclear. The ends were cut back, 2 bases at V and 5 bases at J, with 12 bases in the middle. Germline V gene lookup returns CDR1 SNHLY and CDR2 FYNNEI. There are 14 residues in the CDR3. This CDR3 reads CASSEFPATYGYTF. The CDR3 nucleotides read TGTGCCAGCAGTGAATTCCCGGCGACTTATGGCTACACCTTC.

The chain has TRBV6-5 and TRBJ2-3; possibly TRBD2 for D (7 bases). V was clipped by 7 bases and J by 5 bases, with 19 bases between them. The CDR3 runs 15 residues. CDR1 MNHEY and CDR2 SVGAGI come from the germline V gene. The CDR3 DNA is TGTGCCAGCATTGCGGGGGCGCCTTCACAAGATACGCAGTATTTT. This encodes CASIAGAPSQDTQYF.

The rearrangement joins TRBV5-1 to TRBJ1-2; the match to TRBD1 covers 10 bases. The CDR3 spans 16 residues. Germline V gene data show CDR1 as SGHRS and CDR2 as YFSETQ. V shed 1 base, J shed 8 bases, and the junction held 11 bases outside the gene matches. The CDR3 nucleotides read TGCGCCAGCAGCTTGCCCCCGGGACAGGGGAATCGGGGCTACACCTTC. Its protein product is CASSLPPGQGNRGYTF.

The CDR3 is CASSRLGFYEQYF. The CDR3 nucleotides read TGTGCCAGCAGCCGACTTGGCTTCTACGAGCAGTACTTC. This chain connects TRBV6-5 to TRBJ2-7; D uncertain. The CDR3 is 13 amino acids. CDR1 is MNHEY, CDR2 SVGAGI, per germline. V lost 6 bases and J lost 3, with 12 bases in between.

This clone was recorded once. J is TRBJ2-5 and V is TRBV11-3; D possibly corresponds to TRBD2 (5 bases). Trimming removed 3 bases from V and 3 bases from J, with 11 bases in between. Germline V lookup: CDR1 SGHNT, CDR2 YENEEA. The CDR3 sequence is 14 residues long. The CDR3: CASSLRAVEETQYF. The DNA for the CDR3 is TGTGCCAGCAGCTTGAGGGCCGTGGAAGAGACCCAGTACTTC.

The DNA for the CDR3 is TGTGCCACCAGCGGCCCGGGACAGGGGGCTCCTTTGCCCCTCCACTTT. This encodes CATSGPGQGAPLPLHF. The chain carries TRBV15 and TRBJ1-6, with 12 positions matching TRBD1. The germline CDR1 and CDR2 sequences are LNHNV and YYDKDF (reference sequence). Trimming at V came to 5 bases and at J to 13 bases, leaving 12 bases not matched to a gene. This CDR3 contains 16 residues.

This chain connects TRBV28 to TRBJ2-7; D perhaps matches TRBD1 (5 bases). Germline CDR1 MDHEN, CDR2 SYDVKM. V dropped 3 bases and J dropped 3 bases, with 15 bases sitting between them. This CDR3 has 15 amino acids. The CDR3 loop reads CASSFRTGHIYEQYF. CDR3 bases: TGTGCCAGCAGTTTCCGCACCGGACACATCTACGAGCAGTACTTC.

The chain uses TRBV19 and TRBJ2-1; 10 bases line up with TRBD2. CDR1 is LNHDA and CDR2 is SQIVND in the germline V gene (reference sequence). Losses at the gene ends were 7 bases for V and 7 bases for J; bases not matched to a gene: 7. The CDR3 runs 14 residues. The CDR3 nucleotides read TGTGCCAGTAACCAGGGACTAGCGAATAATGAGCAGTTCTTC. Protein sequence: CASNQGLANNEQFF.

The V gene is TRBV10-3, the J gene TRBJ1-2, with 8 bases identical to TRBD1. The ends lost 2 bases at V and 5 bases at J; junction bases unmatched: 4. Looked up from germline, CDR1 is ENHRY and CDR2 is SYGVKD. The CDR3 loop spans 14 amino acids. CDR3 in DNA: TGTGCCATCAGTGAGCCGGGACAGGCTTATGGCTACACCTTC. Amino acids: CAISEPGQAYGYTF.

The DNA for the CDR3 is TGTGCCAGCAGAGGGGGGGGCGTCAATATAGGAAAACTGTTTTTT. It translates to CASRGGGVNIGKLFF. The chain combines TRBV27 with TRBJ1-4; D may be TRBD1 (6 bases). Germline V CDR1 and CDR2: MNHEY, SMNVEV (reference sequence). The V gene lost 6 bases and the J gene lost 10 bases, with 21 bases spanning the gap. The CDR3 covers 15 residues.

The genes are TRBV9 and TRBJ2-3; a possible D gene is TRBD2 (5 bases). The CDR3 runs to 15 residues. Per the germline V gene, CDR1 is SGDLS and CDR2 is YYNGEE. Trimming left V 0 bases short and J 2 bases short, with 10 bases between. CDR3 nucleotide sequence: TGTGCCAGCAGCGTAGGAGTGACTACCACAGATACGCAGTATTTT. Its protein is CASSVGVTTTDTQYF.

The CDR3 bases are TGTGCCAGCAGTTTCGCTAGCGGGTTTTTGTCGGATACGCAGTATTTT. Its protein product is CASSFASGFLSDTQYF. The chain recombines TRBV6-2 or TRBV6-3 with TRBJ2-3; 8 bases fit TRBD2. The V gene end was trimmed by 4 bases and the J gene end by 6 bases; junction bases not matched to a gene: 12. In germline, CDR1 is MNHEY, CDR2 SVGEGT. The CDR3 has 16 amino acids.